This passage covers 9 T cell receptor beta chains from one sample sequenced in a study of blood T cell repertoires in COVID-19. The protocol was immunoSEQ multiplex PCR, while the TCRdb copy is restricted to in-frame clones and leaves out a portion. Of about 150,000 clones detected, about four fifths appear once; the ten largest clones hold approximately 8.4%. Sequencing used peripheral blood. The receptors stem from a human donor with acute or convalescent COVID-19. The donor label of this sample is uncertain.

The CDR3 DNA sequence: TGCGCCAGCAGCCCAGGAACAGGGAGTAAACAGCCCCAGCATTTT. Protein: CASSPGTGSKQPQHF. The chain has TRBV5-1 and TRBJ1-5; perhaps TRBD1 as D (6 bases). The germline V and J ends were trimmed by 4 bases and 7 bases, with 18 bases remaining between them. The CDR3 is 15 residues long. CDR1 and CDR2 from the germline V gene are SGHRS and YFSETQ.

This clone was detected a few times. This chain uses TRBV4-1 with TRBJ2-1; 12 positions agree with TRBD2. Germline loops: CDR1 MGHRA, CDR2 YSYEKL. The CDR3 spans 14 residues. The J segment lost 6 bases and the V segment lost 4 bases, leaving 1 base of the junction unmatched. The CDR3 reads CASSRTSGANEQFF. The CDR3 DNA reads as TGCGCCAGCAGCCGGACTAGCGGGGCCAATGAGCAGTTCTTC.

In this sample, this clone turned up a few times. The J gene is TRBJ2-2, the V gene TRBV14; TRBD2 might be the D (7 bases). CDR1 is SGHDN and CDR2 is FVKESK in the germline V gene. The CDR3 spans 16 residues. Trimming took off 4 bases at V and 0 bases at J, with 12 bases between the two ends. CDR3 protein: CASSRRGASNTGELFF. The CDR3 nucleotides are TGTGCCAGCAGCCGCCGGGGGGCCTCGAACACCGGGGAGCTGTTTTTT. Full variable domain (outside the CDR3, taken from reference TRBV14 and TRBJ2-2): EAGVTQFPSHSVIEKGQTVTLRCDPISGHDNLYWYRRVMGKEIKFLLHFVKESKQDESGMPNNRFLAERTGGTYSTLKVQPAELEDSGVYFCASSRRGASNTGELFFGEGSRLTVL.

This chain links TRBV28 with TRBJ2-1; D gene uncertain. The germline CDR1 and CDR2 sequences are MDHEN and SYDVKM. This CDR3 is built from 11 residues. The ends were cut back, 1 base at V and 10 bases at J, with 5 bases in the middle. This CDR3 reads CASSLYSEQFF. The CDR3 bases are TGTGCCAGCAGTTTATATTCAGAGCAGTTCTTC.

The CDR3 here is CASSLAGTTYNEQFF. The DNA of the CDR3 is TGTGCCAGCAGCTTAGCGGGGACTACCTACAATGAGCAGTTCTTC. The chain uses TRBV7-2 and TRBJ2-1; 7 nucleotides line up with TRBD2. This CDR3 region has 15 residues. V lost 0 bases and J lost 2; bases outside the gene matches: 1. Germline V CDR1 and CDR2: SGHTA, FQGNSA. Combining the CDR3 with reference TRBV7-2 and TRBJ2-1 gives the whole variable domain GAGVSQSPSNKVTEKGKDVELRCDPISGHTALYWYRQSLGQGLEFLIYFQGNSAPDKSGLPSDRFSAERTGGSVSTLTIQRTQQEDSAVYLCASSLAGTTYNEQFFGPGTRLTVL.

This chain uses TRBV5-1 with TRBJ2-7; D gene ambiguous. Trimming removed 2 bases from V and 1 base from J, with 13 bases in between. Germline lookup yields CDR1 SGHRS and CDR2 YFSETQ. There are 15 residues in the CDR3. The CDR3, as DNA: TGCGCCAGCAGCTTAGCGCAAAACCCTTCCTACGAGCAGTACTTC. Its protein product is CASSLAQNPSYEQYF.

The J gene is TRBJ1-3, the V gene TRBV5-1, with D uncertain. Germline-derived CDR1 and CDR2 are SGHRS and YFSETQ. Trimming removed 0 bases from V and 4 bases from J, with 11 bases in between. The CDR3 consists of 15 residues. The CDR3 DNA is TGCGCCAGCAGCTTGGCTAACACGCGGGGAAACACCATATATTTT. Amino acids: CASSLANTRGNTIYF.

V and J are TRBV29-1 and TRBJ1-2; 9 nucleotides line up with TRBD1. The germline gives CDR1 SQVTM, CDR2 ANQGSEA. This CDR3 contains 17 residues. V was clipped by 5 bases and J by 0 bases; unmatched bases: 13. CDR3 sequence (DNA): TGCAGCGTTCCCCCCAAGGGACAGGGAACTACTAACTATGGCTACACCTTC. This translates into CSVPPKGQGTTNYGYTF.

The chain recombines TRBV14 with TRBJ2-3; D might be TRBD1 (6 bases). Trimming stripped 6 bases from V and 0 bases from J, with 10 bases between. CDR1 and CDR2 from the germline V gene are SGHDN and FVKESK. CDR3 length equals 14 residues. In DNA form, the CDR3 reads TGTGCCAGCAGTCACAGGGTTAGCACAGATACGCAGTATTTT. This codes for CASSHRVSTDTQYF.